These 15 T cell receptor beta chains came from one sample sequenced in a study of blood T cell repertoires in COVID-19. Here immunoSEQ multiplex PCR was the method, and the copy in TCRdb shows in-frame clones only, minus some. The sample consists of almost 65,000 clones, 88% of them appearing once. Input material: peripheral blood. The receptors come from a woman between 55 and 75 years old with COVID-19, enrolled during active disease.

CDR3 region: CASRPRLYMGYTF. In nucleotides, the CDR3 is TGTGCCAGTAGGCCGAGGTTATATATGGGCTACACCTTC. J is TRBJ1-2 and V is TRBV19; D gene ambiguous. The CDR3 runs 13 residues. Trimming removed 6 bases from V and 8 bases from J, with 16 bases in between. The V gene's germline CDR1 is LNHDA and CDR2 SQIVND (reference sequence).

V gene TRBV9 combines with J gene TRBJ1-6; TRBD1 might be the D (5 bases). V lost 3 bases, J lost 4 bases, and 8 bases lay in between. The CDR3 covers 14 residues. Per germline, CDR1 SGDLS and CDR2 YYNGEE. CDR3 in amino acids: CASSADSYNSPLHF. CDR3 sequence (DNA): TGTGCCAGCAGCGCCGACAGTTATAATTCACCCCTCCACTTT.

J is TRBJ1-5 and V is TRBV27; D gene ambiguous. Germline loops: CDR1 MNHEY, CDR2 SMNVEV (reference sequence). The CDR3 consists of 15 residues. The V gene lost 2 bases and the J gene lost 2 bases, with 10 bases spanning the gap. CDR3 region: CASSLRTGGNQPQHF. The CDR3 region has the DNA TGTGCCAGCAGTTTAAGGACTGGAGGCAATCAGCCCCAGCATTTT.

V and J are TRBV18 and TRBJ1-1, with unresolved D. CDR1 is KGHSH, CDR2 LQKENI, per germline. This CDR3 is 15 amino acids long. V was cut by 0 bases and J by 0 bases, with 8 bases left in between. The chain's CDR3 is CASSPPAFLNTEAFF. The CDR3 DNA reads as TGTGCCAGCTCACCACCGGCTTTTCTGAACACTGAAGCTTTCTTT.

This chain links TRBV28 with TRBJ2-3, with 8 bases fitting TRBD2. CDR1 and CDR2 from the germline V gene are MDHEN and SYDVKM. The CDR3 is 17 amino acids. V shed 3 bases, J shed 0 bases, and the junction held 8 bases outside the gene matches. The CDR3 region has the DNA TGTGCCAGCAGTTTCTCGAAGTCTAGCGGGAGCACAGATACGCAGTATTTT. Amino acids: CASSFSKSSGSTDTQYF. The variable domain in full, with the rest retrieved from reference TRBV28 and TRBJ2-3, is DVKVTQSSRYLVKRTGEKVFLECVQDMDHENMFWYRQDPGLGLRLIYFSYDVKMKEKGDIPEGYSVSREKKERFSLILESASTNQTSMYLCASSFSKSSGSTDTQYFGPGTRLTVL.

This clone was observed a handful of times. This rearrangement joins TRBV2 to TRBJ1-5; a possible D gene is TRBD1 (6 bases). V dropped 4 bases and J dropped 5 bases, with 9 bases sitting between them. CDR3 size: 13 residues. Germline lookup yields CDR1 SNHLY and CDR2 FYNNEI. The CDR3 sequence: CASSGQEYQPQHF. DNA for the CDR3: TGTGCCAGCAGTGGACAGGAGTATCAGCCCCAGCATTTT. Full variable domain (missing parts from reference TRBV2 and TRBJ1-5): EPEVTQTPSHQVTQMGQEVILRCVPISNHLYFYWYRQILGQKVEFLVSFYNNEISEKSEIFDDQFSVERPDGSNFTLKIRSTKLEDSAMYFCASSGQEYQPQHFGDGTRLSIL.

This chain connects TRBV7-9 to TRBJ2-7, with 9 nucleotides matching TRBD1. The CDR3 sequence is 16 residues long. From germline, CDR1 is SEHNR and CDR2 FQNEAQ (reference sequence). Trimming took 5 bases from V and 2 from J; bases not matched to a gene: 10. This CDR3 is CASSPRTGAKTYEQYF. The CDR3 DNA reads TGTGCCAGCAGCCCACGGACAGGGGCGAAGACCTACGAGCAGTACTTC.

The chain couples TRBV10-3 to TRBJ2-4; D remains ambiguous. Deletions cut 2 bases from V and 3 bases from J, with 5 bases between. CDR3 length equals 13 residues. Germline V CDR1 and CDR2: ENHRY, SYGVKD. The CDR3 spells CAISEPIKNIQYF. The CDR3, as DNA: TGTGCCATCAGTGAGCCCATCAAAAACATTCAGTACTTC.

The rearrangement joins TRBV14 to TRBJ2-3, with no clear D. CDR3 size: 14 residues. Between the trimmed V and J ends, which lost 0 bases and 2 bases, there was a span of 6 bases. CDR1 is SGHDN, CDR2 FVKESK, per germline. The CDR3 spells CASSQDGDTDTQYF. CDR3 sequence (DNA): TGTGCCAGCAGCCAAGACGGTGACACAGATACGCAGTATTTT.

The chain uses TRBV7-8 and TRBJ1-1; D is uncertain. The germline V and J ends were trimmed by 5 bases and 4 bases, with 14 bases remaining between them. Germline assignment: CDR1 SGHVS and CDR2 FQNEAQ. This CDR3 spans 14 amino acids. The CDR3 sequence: CASSPWTERTEAFF. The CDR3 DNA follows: TGTGCCAGCAGCCCGTGGACTGAACGCACTGAAGCTTTCTTT.

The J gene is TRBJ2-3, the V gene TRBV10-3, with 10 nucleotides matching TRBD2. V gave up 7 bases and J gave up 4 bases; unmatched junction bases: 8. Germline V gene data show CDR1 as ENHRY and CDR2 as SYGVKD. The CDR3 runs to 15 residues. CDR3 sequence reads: CAIKRLAGDPDTQYF. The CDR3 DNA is TGTGCCATCAAGAGGCTAGCGGGAGACCCAGATACGCAGTATTTT.

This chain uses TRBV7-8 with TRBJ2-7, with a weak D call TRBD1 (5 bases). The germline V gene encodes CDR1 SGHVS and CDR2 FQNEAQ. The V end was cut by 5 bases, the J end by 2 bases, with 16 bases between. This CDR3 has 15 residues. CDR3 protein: CASSPLSQGPYEQYF. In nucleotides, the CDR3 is TGTGCCAGCAGCCCGCTATCCCAGGGTCCCTACGAGCAGTACTTC.

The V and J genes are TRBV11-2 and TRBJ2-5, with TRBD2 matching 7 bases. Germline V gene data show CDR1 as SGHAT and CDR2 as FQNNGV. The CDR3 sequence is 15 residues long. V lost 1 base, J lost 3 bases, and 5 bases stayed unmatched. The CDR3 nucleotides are TGTGCCAGCAGCTTAGGCATCCTAGCGGAAGAGACCCAGTACTTC. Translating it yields CASSLGILAEETQYF.

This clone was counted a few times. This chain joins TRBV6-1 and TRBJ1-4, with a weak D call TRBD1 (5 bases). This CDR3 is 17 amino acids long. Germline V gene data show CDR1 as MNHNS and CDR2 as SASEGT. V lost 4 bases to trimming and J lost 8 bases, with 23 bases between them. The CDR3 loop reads CASSGSRADGQREKLFF. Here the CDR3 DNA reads TGTGCCAGCAGTGGGAGCAGGGCCGATGGACAAAGGGAAAAACTGTTTTTT.

The chain's CDR3 is CASSHPAGGSWNTEAFF. In DNA form, the CDR3 reads TGTGCCAGCAGTCACCCAGCAGGTGGTAGTTGGAACACTGAAGCTTTCTTT. The chain joins TRBV6-6 to TRBJ1-1; no definite D call. The germline CDR1 and CDR2 sequences are MNHNY and SVGAGI (reference sequence). The ends were cut back, 5 bases at V and 1 base at J, with 20 bases in the middle. The CDR3 loop spans 17 amino acids.